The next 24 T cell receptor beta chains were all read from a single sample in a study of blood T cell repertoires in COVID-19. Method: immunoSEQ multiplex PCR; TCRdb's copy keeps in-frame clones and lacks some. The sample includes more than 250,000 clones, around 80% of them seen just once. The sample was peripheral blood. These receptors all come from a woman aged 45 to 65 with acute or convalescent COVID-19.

CDR3 loop: CASMGTENEKLFF. The CDR3 coding sequence is TGTGCCAGTATGGGGACAGAGAATGAAAAACTGTTTTTT. V gene TRBV19 combines with J gene TRBJ1-4, with 7 bases aligning to TRBD1. The germline CDR1 and CDR2 sequences are LNHDA and SQIVND (reference sequence). The CDR3 sequence is 13 residues long. J gave up 5 bases and V 7 bases, and 4 bases lay outside the gene matches.

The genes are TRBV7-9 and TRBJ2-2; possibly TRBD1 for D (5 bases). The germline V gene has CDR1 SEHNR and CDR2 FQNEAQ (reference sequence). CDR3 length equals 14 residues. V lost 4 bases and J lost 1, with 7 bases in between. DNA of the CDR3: TGTGCCAGCAGCTCCGGACAGAACACCGGGGAGCTGTTTTTT. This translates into CASSSGQNTGELFF.

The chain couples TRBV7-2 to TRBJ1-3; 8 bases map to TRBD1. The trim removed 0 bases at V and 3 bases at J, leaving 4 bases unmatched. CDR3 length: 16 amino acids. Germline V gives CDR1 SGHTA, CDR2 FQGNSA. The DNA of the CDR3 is TGTGCCAGCAGCTTAGCTACAGGGGGTTTTGGAAACACCATATATTTT. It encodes CASSLATGGFGNTIYF.

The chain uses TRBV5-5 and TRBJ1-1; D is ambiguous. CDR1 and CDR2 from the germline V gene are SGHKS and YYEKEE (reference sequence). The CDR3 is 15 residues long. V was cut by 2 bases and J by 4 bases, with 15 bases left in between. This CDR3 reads CASSLGLPVGTEAFF. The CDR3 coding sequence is TGTGCCAGCAGCTTAGGACTGCCGGTCGGCACTGAAGCTTTCTTT.

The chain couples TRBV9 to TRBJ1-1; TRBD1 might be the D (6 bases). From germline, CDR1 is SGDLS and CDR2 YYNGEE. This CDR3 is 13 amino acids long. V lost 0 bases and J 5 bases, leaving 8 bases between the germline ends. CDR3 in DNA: TGTGCCAGCAGCGTAGAGGGGGAAACTGAAGCTTTCTTT. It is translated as CASSVEGETEAFF.

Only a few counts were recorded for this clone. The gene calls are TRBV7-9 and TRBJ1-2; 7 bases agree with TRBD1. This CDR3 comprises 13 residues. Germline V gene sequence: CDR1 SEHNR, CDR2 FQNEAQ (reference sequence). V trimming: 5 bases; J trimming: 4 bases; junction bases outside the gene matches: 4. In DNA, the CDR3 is TGTGCCAGCAGCCCGACAGGGATCTATGGCTACACCTTC. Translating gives CASSPTGIYGYTF.

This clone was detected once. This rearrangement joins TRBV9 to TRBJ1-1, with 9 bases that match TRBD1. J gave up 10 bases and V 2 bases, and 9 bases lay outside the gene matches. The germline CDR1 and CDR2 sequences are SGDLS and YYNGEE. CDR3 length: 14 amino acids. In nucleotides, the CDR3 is TGTGCCAGCAGCGTTTCTCCGGGACAGGGACCAGCTTTCTTT. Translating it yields CASSVSPGQGPAFF.

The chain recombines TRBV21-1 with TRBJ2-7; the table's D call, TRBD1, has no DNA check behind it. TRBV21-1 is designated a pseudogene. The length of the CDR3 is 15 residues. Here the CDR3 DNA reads TGTGCCAGCAGCAAAGCGGGACATACTTCCTACGAGCAGTACGTC. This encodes CASSKAGHTSYEQYV.

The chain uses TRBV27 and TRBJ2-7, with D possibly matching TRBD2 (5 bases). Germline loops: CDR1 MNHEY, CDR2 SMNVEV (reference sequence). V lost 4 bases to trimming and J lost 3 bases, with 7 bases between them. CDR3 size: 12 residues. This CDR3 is CASSSRDYEQYF. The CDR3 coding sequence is TGTGCCAGCAGTTCACGGGACTACGAGCAGTACTTC.

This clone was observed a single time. The DNA of the CDR3 is TGTGCCAGCAGCCGTGGGACAGGGCCTGATGGCTACACCTTC. Translation: CASSRGTGPDGYTF. V and J are TRBV5-5 and TRBJ1-2, with 9 bases that match TRBD1. V trimming: 4 bases; J trimming: 6 bases; junction bases outside the gene matches: 7. Germline CDR1 SGHKS, CDR2 YYEKEE (reference sequence). This CDR3 has 14 amino acids.

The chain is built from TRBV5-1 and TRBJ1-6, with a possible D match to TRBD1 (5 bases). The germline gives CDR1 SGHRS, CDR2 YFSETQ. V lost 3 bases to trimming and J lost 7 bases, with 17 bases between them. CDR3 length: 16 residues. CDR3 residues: CASSSGTPGGNSPLHF. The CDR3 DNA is TGCGCCAGCAGCTCCGGGACTCCGGGCGGAAATTCACCCCTCCACTTT.

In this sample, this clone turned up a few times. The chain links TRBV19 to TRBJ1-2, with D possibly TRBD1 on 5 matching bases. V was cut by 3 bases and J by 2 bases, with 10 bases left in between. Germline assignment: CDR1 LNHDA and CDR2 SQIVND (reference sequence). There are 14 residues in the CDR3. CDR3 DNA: TGTGCCAGTAGTATTCAGGGATCCAACTATGGCTACACCTTC. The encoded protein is CASSIQGSNYGYTF. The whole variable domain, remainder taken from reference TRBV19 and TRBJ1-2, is DGGITQSPKYLFRKEGQNVTLSCEQNLNHDAMYWYRQDPGQGLRLIYYSQIVNDFQKGDIAEGYSVSREKKESFPLTVTSAQKNPTAFYLCASSIQGSNYGYTFGSGTRLTVV.

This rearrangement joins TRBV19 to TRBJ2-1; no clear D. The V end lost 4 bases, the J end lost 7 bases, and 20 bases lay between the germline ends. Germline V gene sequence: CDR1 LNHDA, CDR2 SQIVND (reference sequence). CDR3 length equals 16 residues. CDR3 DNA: TGTGCCAGTAGTAGATTCGCGACACCCGATATTAATGAGCAGTTCTTC. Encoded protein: CASSRFATPDINEQFF.

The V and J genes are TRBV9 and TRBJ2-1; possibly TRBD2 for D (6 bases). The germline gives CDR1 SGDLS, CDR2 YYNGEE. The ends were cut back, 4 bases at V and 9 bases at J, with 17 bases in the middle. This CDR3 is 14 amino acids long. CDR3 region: CASSMRVQGGEQFF. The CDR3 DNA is TGTGCCAGCAGCATGCGTGTCCAGGGAGGTGAGCAGTTCTTC. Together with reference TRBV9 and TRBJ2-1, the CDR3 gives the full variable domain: DSGVTQTPKHLITATGQRVTLRCSPRSGDLSVYWYQQSLDQGLQFLIQYYNGEERAKGNILERFSAQQFPDLHSELNLSSLELGDSALYFCASSMRVQGGEQFFGPGTRLTVL.

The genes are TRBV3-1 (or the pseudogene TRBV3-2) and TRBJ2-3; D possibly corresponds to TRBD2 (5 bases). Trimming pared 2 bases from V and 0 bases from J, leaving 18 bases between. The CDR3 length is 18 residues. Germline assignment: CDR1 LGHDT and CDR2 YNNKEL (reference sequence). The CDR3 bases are TGTGCCAGCAGCCAATCCCTTCCTAGCTCGGGAAGCACAGATACGCAGTATTTT. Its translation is CASSQSLPSSGSTDTQYF.

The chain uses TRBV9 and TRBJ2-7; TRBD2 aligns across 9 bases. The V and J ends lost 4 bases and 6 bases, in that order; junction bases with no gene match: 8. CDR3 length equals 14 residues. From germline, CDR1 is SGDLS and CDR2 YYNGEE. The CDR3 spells CASSPGLAEAEQYF. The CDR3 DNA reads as TGTGCCAGCAGCCCGGGACTAGCCGAAGCCGAGCAGTACTTC. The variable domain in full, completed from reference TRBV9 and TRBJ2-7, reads DSGVTQTPKHLITATGQRVTLRCSPRSGDLSVYWYQQSLDQGLQFLIQYYNGEERAKGNILERFSAQQFPDLHSELNLSSLELGDSALYFCASSPGLAEAEQYFGPGTRLTVT.

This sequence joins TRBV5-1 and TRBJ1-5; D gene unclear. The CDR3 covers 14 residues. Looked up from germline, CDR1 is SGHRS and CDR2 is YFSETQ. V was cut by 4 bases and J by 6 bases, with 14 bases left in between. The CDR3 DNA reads TGCGCCAGCAGCCCCCGGGGTCTGGGTCAGCCCCAGCATTTT. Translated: CASSPRGLGQPQHF.

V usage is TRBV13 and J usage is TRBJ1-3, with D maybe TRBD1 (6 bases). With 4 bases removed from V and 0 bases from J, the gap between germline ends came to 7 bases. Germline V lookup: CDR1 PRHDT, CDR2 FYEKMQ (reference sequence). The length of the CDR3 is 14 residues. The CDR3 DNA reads TGTGCCAGCAGCTCACAGGGCTCTGGAAACACCATATATTTT. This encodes CASSSQGSGNTIYF.

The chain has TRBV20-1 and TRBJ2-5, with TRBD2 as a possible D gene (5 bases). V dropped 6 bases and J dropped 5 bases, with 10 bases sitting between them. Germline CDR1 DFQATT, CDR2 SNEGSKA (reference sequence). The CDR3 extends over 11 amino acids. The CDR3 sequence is CSAARGETQYF. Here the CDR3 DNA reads TGCAGTGCCGCCCGAGGGGAGACCCAGTACTTC.

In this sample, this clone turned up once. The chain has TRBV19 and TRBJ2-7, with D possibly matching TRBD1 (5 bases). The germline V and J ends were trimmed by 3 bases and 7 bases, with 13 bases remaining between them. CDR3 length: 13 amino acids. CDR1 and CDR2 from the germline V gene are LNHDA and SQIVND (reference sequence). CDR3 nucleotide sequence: TGTGCCAGTAGTATGGGGCGAGGTTGGGAGCAGTACGTC. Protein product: CASSMGRGWEQYV.

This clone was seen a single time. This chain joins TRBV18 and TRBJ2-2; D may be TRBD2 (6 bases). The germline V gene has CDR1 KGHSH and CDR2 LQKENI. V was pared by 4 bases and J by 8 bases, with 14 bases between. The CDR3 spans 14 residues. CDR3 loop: CASSQVAEDGELFF. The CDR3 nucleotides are TGTGCCAGCTCACAGGTAGCGGAGGATGGGGAGCTGTTTTTT.

The CDR3 nucleotides are TGCGCCAGCAGCAAGGACAGCCATAATGAAAAACTGTTTTTT. Translated: CASSKDSHNEKLFF. V usage is TRBV5-1 and J usage is TRBJ1-4; D might be TRBD1 (6 bases). This CDR3 is 14 amino acids long. CDR1 and CDR2 (germline): SGHRS, YFSETQ. Trimming shortened V by 4 bases and J by 4 bases, and 11 bases separated the two germline ends.

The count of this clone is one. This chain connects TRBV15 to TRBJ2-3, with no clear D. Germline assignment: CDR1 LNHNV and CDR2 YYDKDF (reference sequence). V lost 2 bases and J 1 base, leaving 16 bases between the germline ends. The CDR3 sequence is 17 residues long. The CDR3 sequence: CATSRPPRGEGTDTQYF. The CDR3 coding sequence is TGTGCCACCAGCAGACCTCCCAGAGGCGAGGGCACAGATACGCAGTATTTT.

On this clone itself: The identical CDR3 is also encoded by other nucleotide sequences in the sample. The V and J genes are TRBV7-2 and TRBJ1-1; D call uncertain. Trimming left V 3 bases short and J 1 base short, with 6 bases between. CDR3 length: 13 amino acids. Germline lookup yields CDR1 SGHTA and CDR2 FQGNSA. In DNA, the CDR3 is TGTGCCAGCAGCTTTTCCAGGAACACTGAAGCTTTCTTT. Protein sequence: CASSFSRNTEAFF.